A single TCR beta chain is shown here with its context. These data originate in a study of shared clonotypes between healthy human individuals. CDR1 and CDR2 from the germline V gene are SEHNR and FQNEAQ (reference sequence). The junction had 4 bases not matched to a gene; V was cut back by 6 bases and J by 4 bases. The CDR3 runs 13 residues. The donors, healthy adults who were HIV-negative, had experienced no recent acute infections or vaccinations. Here immunoSEQ multiplex PCR was the method, and the copy in TCRdb shows in-frame clones only, minus some. The table lists approximately 2.3 million clones, roughly 93% of them singletons.

The sequence derives from a man between 18 and 29 years old in good health. Some clones in this sample may be carry-over from other donors' samples. The sequenced material came from naive CD4+ T cells from PBMCs. Subset meaning: CD45RA+ positively selected. The chain has TRBV7-9 and TRBJ1-2; 8 bases line up with TRBD1. CDR3 coding DNA: TGTGCCAGCAGGGACAGGGACCTCTATGGCTACACCTTC. Translated, it gives CASRDRDLYGYTF.